This is a list of T cell receptor beta chains from one sample in a study of shared clonotypes between healthy human individuals. TCRdb's copy holds only in-frame clones and misses some; the assay was immunoSEQ multiplex PCR. The table shows a few hundred thousand clones, with roughly 96% occurring only once. Sequencing was performed on memory CD8+ T cells sorted from blood. Receptor source: a young man in good health. Each CDR3 is given with its conserved first and last residue. A D gene is named only where the DNA matches it firmly. Clone size is given for some rows only: seen once, a few or many times, or a class if the clone is expanded.

CDR3aa: CASSRLAGENIQYF; len: 14; v_gene: TRBV4-1; d_gene: TRBD2; j_gene: TRBJ2-4; abundance: -
CDR3aa: CASSPSSGQNIQYF; len: 14; v_gene: TRBV5-4; d_gene: TRBD2; j_gene: TRBJ2-4; abundance: -
CDR3aa: CASKRRSNQPQHF; len: 13; v_gene: TRBV28; d_gene: -; j_gene: TRBJ1-5; abundance: -
CDR3aa: CASSLVEGQSSSYNEQFF; len: 18; v_gene: TRBV7-9; d_gene: -; j_gene: TRBJ2-1; abundance: -
CDR3aa: CASSIGWGPSYEQYF; len: 15; v_gene: TRBV19; d_gene: -; j_gene: TRBJ2-7; abundance: once
CDR3aa: CSARDTGELFF; len: 11; v_gene: TRBV20-1; d_gene: -; j_gene: TRBJ2-2; abundance: few
CDR3aa: CASKTGATDTQYF; len: 13; v_gene: TRBV19; d_gene: TRBD1; j_gene: TRBJ2-3; abundance: -
CDR3aa: CASSLISKDTQYF; len: 13; v_gene: TRBV7-9; d_gene: -; j_gene: TRBJ2-3; abundance: -
CDR3aa: CASSVGGRAYEQYF; len: 14; v_gene: TRBV10-2; d_gene: TRBD2; j_gene: TRBJ2-7; abundance: -
CDR3aa: CASSSPTSSYNEQFF; len: 15; v_gene: TRBV6-5; d_gene: -; j_gene: TRBJ2-1; abundance: -
CDR3aa: CASSLTGAGGRNEQFF; len: 16; v_gene: TRBV5-1; d_gene: TRBD2; j_gene: TRBJ2-1; abundance: -
CDR3aa: CACQIGGTGEGYTF; len: 14; v_gene: TRBV30; d_gene: TRBD1; j_gene: TRBJ1-2; abundance: -
CDR3aa: CASSDPGTVIHEQYF; len: 15; v_gene: TRBV5-1; d_gene: TRBD1; j_gene: TRBJ2-7; abundance: -
CDR3aa: CASSPLVRTDTQYF; len: 14; v_gene: TRBV6-6; d_gene: -; j_gene: TRBJ2-3; abundance: -
CDR3aa: CASSLYPPDSAKNIQYF; len: 17; v_gene: TRBV7-9; d_gene: -; j_gene: TRBJ2-4; abundance: -
CDR3aa: CASSWDSPTGNTIYF; len: 15; v_gene: TRBV5-1; d_gene: TRBD1; j_gene: TRBJ1-3; abundance: -
CDR3aa: CAISENWKSFAGNTIYF; len: 17; v_gene: TRBV10-3; d_gene: -; j_gene: TRBJ1-3; abundance: -
CDR3aa: CASSEDNRRGQYF; len: 13; v_gene: TRBV5-1; d_gene: -; j_gene: TRBJ2-7; abundance: -
CDR3aa: CASSQVGTLRGYEQYF; len: 16; v_gene: TRBV14; d_gene: -; j_gene: TRBJ2-7; abundance: -
CDR3aa: CTSGSSAGDTGELFF; len: 15; v_gene: TRBV1; d_gene: -; j_gene: TRBJ2-2; abundance: -
CDR3aa: CASTHLGQGISQHF; len: 14; v_gene: TRBV28; d_gene: TRBD1; j_gene: TRBJ1-5; abundance: once
CDR3aa: CASSNRQGVGNTEAFF; len: 16; v_gene: TRBV28; d_gene: TRBD1; j_gene: TRBJ1-1; abundance: -
CDR3aa: CASSLLQVTSYNEQFF; len: 16; v_gene: TRBV5-1; d_gene: -; j_gene: TRBJ2-1; abundance: -
CDR3aa: CASGPRYNEKLFF; len: 13; v_gene: TRBV7-2; d_gene: -; j_gene: TRBJ1-4; abundance: -
CDR3aa: CASRVAANTGELFF; len: 14; v_gene: TRBV2; d_gene: -; j_gene: TRBJ2-2; abundance: once
CDR3aa: CASSLGFTSGGGSQETQYF; len: 19; v_gene: TRBV7-9; d_gene: TRBD2; j_gene: TRBJ2-5; abundance: -
CDR3aa: CASSVSPNTEAFF; len: 13; v_gene: TRBV2; d_gene: -; j_gene: TRBJ1-1; abundance: once
CDR3aa: CASSLRDQPQHF; len: 12; v_gene: TRBV28; d_gene: -; j_gene: TRBJ1-5; abundance: -
CDR3aa: CASSSTSGRGAKNIQYF; len: 17; v_gene: TRBV18; d_gene: TRBD2; j_gene: TRBJ2-4; abundance: -
CDR3aa: CASSPPSQETQYF; len: 13; v_gene: TRBV28; d_gene: -; j_gene: TRBJ2-5; abundance: -
CDR3aa: CASSTGGGGSYNEQFF; len: 16; v_gene: TRBV10-1; d_gene: -; j_gene: TRBJ2-1; abundance: -
CDR3aa: CASTAVSGYTF; len: 11; v_gene: TRBV28; d_gene: -; j_gene: TRBJ1-2; abundance: -
CDR3aa: CASSLGTGGEQFF; len: 13; v_gene: TRBV5-4; d_gene: TRBD1; j_gene: TRBJ2-1; abundance: -
CDR3aa: CAWSVFGGRYEQYF; len: 14; v_gene: TRBV30; d_gene: -; j_gene: TRBJ2-7; abundance: -
CDR3aa: CATRVGRAGETQYF; len: 14; v_gene: TRBV15; d_gene: -; j_gene: TRBJ2-5; abundance: -
CDR3aa: CASSFPAATPNQPQHF; len: 16; v_gene: TRBV28; d_gene: -; j_gene: TRBJ1-5; abundance: -
CDR3aa: CASENRGYQETQYF; len: 14; v_gene: TRBV2; d_gene: TRBD1; j_gene: TRBJ2-5; abundance: -
CDR3aa: CASRGPSYNEQFF; len: 13; v_gene: TRBV5-1; d_gene: -; j_gene: TRBJ2-1; abundance: -
CDR3aa: CASSPIGSSYEQYF; len: 14; v_gene: TRBV18; d_gene: -; j_gene: TRBJ2-7; abundance: -
CDR3aa: CASSVDGGGNQPQHF; len: 15; v_gene: TRBV19; d_gene: -; j_gene: TRBJ1-5; abundance: -
CDR3aa: CASRISGANVLTF; len: 13; v_gene: TRBV7-2; d_gene: -; j_gene: TRBJ2-6; abundance: -
CDR3aa: CASSAAGANVLTF; len: 13; v_gene: TRBV9; d_gene: -; j_gene: TRBJ2-6; abundance: -
CDR3aa: CASSGIAGVGETQYF; len: 15; v_gene: TRBV5-6; d_gene: TRBD2; j_gene: TRBJ2-5; abundance: -
CDR3aa: CASSQEWLAGGHSTGELFF; len: 19; v_gene: TRBV4-2; d_gene: TRBD2; j_gene: TRBJ2-2; abundance: -
CDR3aa: CASSLVAGGFEQYF; len: 14; v_gene: TRBV5-1; d_gene: TRBD2; j_gene: TRBJ2-7; abundance: -
CDR3aa: CASSLFQGGNQPQHF; len: 15; v_gene: TRBV7-2; d_gene: TRBD1; j_gene: TRBJ1-5; abundance: -
CDR3aa: CSAAYEQYF; len: 9; v_gene: TRBV20-1; d_gene: -; j_gene: TRBJ2-7; abundance: -
CDR3aa: CASSPSGYYNEQFF; len: 14; v_gene: TRBV6-1; d_gene: TRBD2; j_gene: TRBJ2-1; abundance: -
CDR3aa: CASSLYYGGYEQYF; len: 14; v_gene: TRBV14; d_gene: -; j_gene: TRBJ2-7; abundance: once
CDR3aa: CASRKPRDRGPGANVLTF; len: 18; v_gene: TRBV28; d_gene: TRBD1; j_gene: TRBJ2-6; abundance: -